The 23 T cell receptor beta chains below all came from one sample that was sequenced in a study of blood T cells in healthy people across ages. Combining a sample-barcoded 5' primer with a J-beta primer mix, a second PCR ran for 7 to 11 cycles. TCRdb re-called the 5' RACE reads through MiXCR, storing one row per CDR3 protein. The table lists fewer than 2 million distinct CDR3 sequences, roughly two fifths of them singletons. The source material was blood. All receptors come from a human donor in good health.

This clonotype was counted only a few times. This chain connects TRBV7-2 to TRBJ2-1; D might be TRBD2 (7 bases). Per germline, CDR1 SGHTA and CDR2 FQGNSA. The CDR3 covers 17 residues. The ends were cut back, 3 bases at V and 4 bases at J, with 19 bases in the middle. The CDR3 protein is CASSFWGGRFRYNEQFF. The CDR3 DNA reads TGTGCCAGCAGCTTTTGGGGGGGGCGGTTCCGGTACAATGAGCAGTTCTTC.

Worth noting for this clonotype: The junction departs from germline at one end; a sequencing error may be responsible. CDR3 loop: CASRISSTRGEKLFF. CDR3 coding DNA: TGCGCCAGCAGAATTTCGTCCACCAGGGGTGAAAAACTGTTTTTT. The chain is built from TRBV11-2 and TRBJ1-4, with D perhaps TRBD1 (6 bases). This CDR3 contains 15 residues. Germline V CDR1 and CDR2: SGHAT, FQNNGV.

The chain recombines TRBV28 with TRBJ2-3; D remains unclear. The CDR3 is 13 amino acids. Germline-derived CDR1 and CDR2 are MDHEN and SYDVKM. Trimming stripped 8 bases from V and 2 bases from J, with 11 bases between. DNA of the CDR3: TGTGCCAGCCGATTTCGGAACACAGATACGCAGTATTTT. Encoded protein: CASRFRNTDTQYF.

The rearrangement uses TRBV11-1 and TRBJ2-1; a possible D gene is TRBD2 (7 bases). Trimming pared 3 bases from V and 5 bases from J, leaving 11 bases between. This CDR3 is built from 14 residues. CDR1 is SGHAT and CDR2 is FQDESV in the germline V gene (reference sequence). The CDR3 DNA is TGTGCCAGCAGCTTCCGGGGGGCGAACAATGAGCAGTTCTTC. Amino acids: CASSFRGANNEQFF.

The CDR3 protein is CSASGHANDYGYTF. As DNA, the CDR3 is TGCAGTGCTAGCGGACACGCGAACGACTATGGCTACACCTTC. The chain couples TRBV20-1 to TRBJ1-2; tentative D call: TRBD1 (5 bases). From germline, CDR1 is DFQATT and CDR2 SNEGSKA (reference sequence). V was cut by 3 bases and J by 3 bases, with 14 bases left in between. This CDR3 is built from 14 residues.

There are a few counts of this clonotype. The chain has TRBV20-1 and TRBJ2-7; 7 nucleotides align to TRBD2. The V gene's germline CDR1 is DFQATT and CDR2 SNEGSKA (reference sequence). With 3 bases clipped from V and 6 bases from J, the junction kept 14 bases outside the gene matches. The CDR3 totals 15 residues. CDR3 nucleotides: TGCAGTGCTAGGGGGCTGGACTGGTCGGGGGGCGAGCAGTACTTC. It specifies CSARGLDWSGGEQYF.

This chain joins TRBV6-5 and TRBJ1-5; a possible D gene is TRBD1 (6 bases). Germline V gives CDR1 MNHEY, CDR2 SVGAGI. The CDR3 contains 14 residues. V lost 6 bases and J lost 5, with 14 bases in between. The CDR3 DNA is TGTGCCAGCAGCCGCCAGGGGAGTCATCAGCCCCAGCATTTT. Its translation is CASSRQGSHQPQHF.

The chain is built from TRBV28 and TRBJ2-6; perhaps TRBD2 as D (6 bases). The germline V and J ends were trimmed by 8 bases and 2 bases, with 13 bases remaining between them. The CDR3 consists of 15 residues. Per germline, CDR1 MDHEN and CDR2 SYDVKM. CDR3 sequence reads: CASGNGGTGANVLTF. The CDR3 DNA is TGTGCCAGCGGGAACGGAGGGACTGGGGCCAACGTCCTGACTTTC.

The gene calls are TRBV29-1 and TRBJ1-2; D remains ambiguous. Deletions cut 3 bases from V and 8 bases from J, with 16 bases between. The CDR3 has 13 residues. Per germline, CDR1 SQVTM and CDR2 ANQGSEA. The CDR3: CSVEDFGSRGYTF. DNA of the CDR3: TGCAGCGTTGAGGATTTTGGGTCCCGGGGCTACACCTTC.

The chain links TRBV7-2 to TRBJ1-2; 9 bases are a match to TRBD1. Germline V gene lookup returns CDR1 SGHTA and CDR2 FQGNSA. The V gene end was trimmed by 1 base and the J gene end by 6 bases; junction bases not matched to a gene: 6. The CDR3 has 15 residues. The CDR3 sequence is CASSLGNRGHDGYTF. CDR3 sequence (DNA): TGTGCCAGCAGCTTAGGGAACAGGGGGCATGATGGCTACACCTTC.

V gene TRBV30 combines with J gene TRBJ1-1; perhaps TRBD1 as D (5 bases). From germline, CDR1 is GTSNPN and CDR2 SVGIG (reference sequence). The CDR3 runs to 15 residues. V was pared by 7 bases and J by 5 bases, with 23 bases between. The CDR3 DNA sequence: TGTGCCTTCTACCGGGGGGGTCGAGGGGCAACTGAAGCTTTCTTT. Amino acid sequence: CAFYRGGRGATEAFF.

V gene TRBV5-1 combines with J gene TRBJ1-2; D is possibly TRBD1 (6 bases). Germline V gene data show CDR1 as SGHRS and CDR2 as YFSETQ. V gave up 0 bases and J gave up 1 base, with 13 bases separating them. The CDR3 consists of 16 residues. This chain's CDR3 is CASSLGTAFRNYGYTF. The CDR3 nucleotides read TGCGCCAGCAGCTTGGGGACAGCCTTCCGTAACTATGGCTACACCTTC.

This clonotype has only a few counts. This chain uses TRBV5-1 with TRBJ2-5; 12 nucleotides match TRBD1. The CDR3 has 15 amino acids. After removal of 4 bases from V and 4 bases from J, the junction contained 5 bases not matched to a gene. CDR1 is SGHRS, CDR2 YFSETQ, per germline. The DNA of the CDR3 is TGCGCCAGCAGCGGGACAGGGGGCCTTCGAGAGACCCAGTACTTC. Translated: CASSGTGGLRETQYF.

The rearrangement links TRBV18 to TRBJ1-5, with D possibly matching TRBD1 (5 bases). The V and J ends lost 5 bases and 5 bases respectively, with 13 bases between them. The CDR3 extends over 14 amino acids. Germline V gene data show CDR1 as KGHSH and CDR2 as LQKENI. CDR3 amino acids: CASSSQGPDQPQHF. The CDR3 DNA reads TGTGCCAGCTCATCTCAGGGTCCGGATCAGCCCCAGCATTTT.

This clonotype was seen a handful of times. The chain couples TRBV28 to TRBJ2-3; D ambiguous. The CDR3 spans 15 residues. Trimming stripped 5 bases from V and 4 bases from J, with 16 bases between. Germline values: CDR1 MDHEN, CDR2 SYDVKM. The CDR3, as DNA: TGTGCCAGCAGTCCTCAGAGCCGTCCATCAGATACGCAGTATTTT. Residues: CASSPQSRPSDTQYF.

Points on this clonotype: A much larger clone lies one base from this, so it may be a read error. The chain couples TRBV4-1 to TRBJ2-7; D gene unclear. Germline V gene sequence: CDR1 MGHRA, CDR2 YSYEKL. The V end was cut by 1 base, the J end by 0 bases, with 19 bases between. The CDR3 sequence is 18 residues long. The CDR3, as DNA: TGCGCCAGCAGCCAAGGGCCCTTAAAGGGTAGCAGCTCCTACGAGCAGTACTTC. This sequence encodes CASSQGPLKGSSSYEQYF.

The table lists this clonotype with a few counts. The chain links TRBV7-9 to TRBJ2-5; unclear D gene. V was trimmed by 5 bases and J by 5 bases, leaving 15 bases between them. The CDR3 loop spans 14 amino acids. Germline loops: CDR1 SEHNR, CDR2 FQNEAQ (reference sequence). The DNA of the CDR3 is TGTGCCAGCAGCCCCCTAGAATCCACGGAGACCCAGTACTTC. Amino acids: CASSPLESTETQYF.

A few counts support this clonotype. This chain uses TRBV10-3 with TRBJ2-1; D remains unclear. V dropped 2 bases and J dropped 7 bases, with 9 bases sitting between them. This CDR3 spans 13 amino acids. Germline CDR1 is ENHRY and CDR2 is SYGVKD. CDR3 protein: CAISEDIINEQFF. In nucleotides, the CDR3 is TGTGCCATCAGTGAGGATATTATTAATGAGCAGTTCTTC.

The sample holds a few counts of this clonotype. The rearrangement joins TRBV28 to TRBJ2-6; D is uncertain. V was shortened by 8 bases and J by 3 bases, with 23 bases between the two germline ends. This CDR3 is 18 amino acids long. Germline V CDR1 and CDR2: MDHEN, SYDVKM. CDR3 in DNA: TGTGCCAGCCTACCGGTGGCAGACCTTGCTCTTGGGGCCAACGTCCTGACTTTC. As protein: CASLPVADLALGANVLTF.

This clonotype was picked up many times. This chain connects TRBV4-3 to TRBJ2-6, with TRBD1 as a possible D gene (6 bases). Trimming shortened V by 4 bases and J by 0 bases, and 10 bases separated the two germline ends. Germline CDR1 LGHNA, CDR2 YSLEER. The length of the CDR3 is 16 residues. This chain's CDR3 is CASSPVTGSGANVLTF. As DNA, the CDR3 is TGCGCCAGCAGCCCAGTGACAGGCTCTGGGGCCAACGTCCTGACTTTC.

This chain uses TRBV20-1 with TRBJ2-1, with 7 nucleotides matching TRBD1. The CDR3 has 14 amino acids. CDR1 and CDR2 (germline): DFQATT, SNEGSKA (reference sequence). With V trimmed by 6 bases and J by 2 bases, 7 bases remained unmatched. For the CDR3, the DNA is TGCAGTGCGGCAGACAGGGTCCCCTACAATGAGCAGTTCTTC. Translation gives CSAADRVPYNEQFF.

This clonotype appeared a few times. The rearrangement links TRBV20-1 to TRBJ2-1; 7 bases are shared with TRBD2. With 5 bases clipped from V and 4 bases from J, the junction kept 11 bases outside the gene matches. The CDR3 spans 15 residues. Germline lookup yields CDR1 DFQATT and CDR2 SNEGSKA (reference sequence). CDR3 sequence: CSAYPRGTIYNEQFF. CDR3 sequence (DNA): TGCAGTGCTTACCCGCGGGGGACGATATACAATGAGCAGTTCTTC.

This chain connects TRBV7-2 to TRBJ1-2; D is undetermined. Trimming pared 3 bases from V and 5 bases from J, leaving 10 bases between. CDR1 SGHTA and CDR2 FQGNSA come from the germline V gene. The CDR3 length is 13 residues. The CDR3 DNA follows: TGTGCCAGCAGCTTCACGAGGGCTTATGGCTACACCTTC. This sequence encodes CASSFTRAYGYTF.